What follows is one T cell receptor (beta chain) and its context. Its target is unknown. Thawed unstimulated PBMCs were FACS-sorted by CD3, CD4 and CD8 into two populations. This entry comes from a study of T cell clones after liver transplantation. Study results and limitations: Small, mixed patient groups and varying post-transplant times limit these conclusions. Rather than being deleted, graft donor-reactive T cells may have moved into the graft.

CDR1 is LNHDA, CDR2 SQIVND, per germline (reference sequence). Unmatched junction bases numbered 15, after V lost 10 bases and J lost 6 bases. The CDR3 is 16 amino acids. TCRdb's copy holds only in-frame clones and misses some; the assay was immunoSEQ multiplex PCR. Of about 74,000 clones in the sample, about 80% are singletons; the top ten hold 0.55% to 0.75%. This TCR was recovered from a human donor who received a liver transplant. V gene TRBV19 combines with J gene TRBJ1-2, with 12 positions matching TRBD1. The sequences come from CD4+ T cells from blood, collected before liver transplant. DNA of the CDR3: TGTGCCACCCTCCGGGACAGGGGGCCGTCCCCTCATGGCTACACCTTC. Translation gives CATLRDRGPSPHGYTF. Full variable domain (outside the CDR3, taken from reference TRBV19 and TRBJ1-2): DGGITQSPKYLFRKEGQNVTLSCEQNLNHDAMYWYRQDPGQGLRLIYYSQIVNDFQKGDIAEGYSVSREKKESFPLTVTSAQKNPTAFYLCATLRDRGPSPHGYTFGSGTRLTVV.